Presented here are 12 T cell receptor beta chains from one specimen sequenced in a study of T cells after yellow fever vaccination. TCRdb itself ran the 5' RACE reads through MiXCR, one entry per CDR3 protein. In the table there are 200,000 to 300,000 distinct CDR3 sequences, roughly 13% of which are singletons. Sequenced here: CD4+ T cells sorted from PBMCs, sampled 45 days after the yellow fever booster vaccination. Receptor source: a man younger than 45 who received the YFV17D yellow fever vaccine.

This clonotype was counted only a few times. The chain couples TRBV6-5 to TRBJ1-1; D uncertain. Trimming took 3 bases from V and 1 from J, leaving 12 bases between them. Per germline, CDR1 MNHEY and CDR2 SVGAGI. This CDR3 spans 15 amino acids. The CDR3 nucleotides are TGTGCCAGCAGTTATTCGAGGAGTCAGAACACTGAAGCTTTCTTT. Its protein is CASSYSRSQNTEAFF.

This clonotype showed up just a few times. The rearrangement joins TRBV7-6 to TRBJ2-7; 7 bases agree with TRBD2. V was pared by 3 bases and J by 10 bases, with 9 bases of the junction left unmatched. The CDR3 runs 13 residues. The V gene's germline CDR1 is SGHVS and CDR2 FNYEAQ. CDR3 amino acids: CASSFSRESEQYF. Written as DNA, the CDR3 is TGTGCCAGCAGCTTTTCGCGGGAGTCGGAACAGTACTTC.

Only a few counts were recorded for this clonotype. The CDR3 sequence is CASRPGLAGYNEQFF. In DNA form, the CDR3 reads TGTGCCAGCAGGCCGGGACTAGCGGGATATAATGAGCAGTTCTTC. The rearrangement links TRBV6-5 to TRBJ2-1; 13 nucleotides match TRBD2. Germline V gene sequence: CDR1 MNHEY, CDR2 SVGAGI. Unmatched junction bases numbered 6, after V lost 6 bases and J lost 7 bases. The CDR3 covers 15 residues.

The V call is TRBV14, the J call TRBJ2-5; possibly TRBD2 for D (6 bases). Trimming shortened V by 4 bases and J by 4 bases, and 13 bases separated the two germline ends. The CDR3 is 14 amino acids. From germline, CDR1 is SGHDN and CDR2 FVKESK. The CDR3 here is CASSPIGGTETQYF. The CDR3 DNA reads TGTGCCAGCAGCCCTATAGGAGGGACAGAGACCCAGTACTTC.

The table lists this clonotype with many counts. The chain carries TRBV6-2 or TRBV6-3 and TRBJ2-1, with no clear D. Germline V gene sequence: CDR1 MNHEY, CDR2 SVGEGT. The CDR3 is 13 residues long. V was cut by 2 bases and J by 2 bases, with 4 bases left in between. The CDR3 reads CASSYMAYNEQFF. The CDR3 nucleotides are TGTGCCAGCAGTTACATGGCCTACAATGAGCAGTTCTTC.

The chain joins TRBV20-1 to TRBJ2-7; maybe TRBD2 (6 bases). The CDR3 sequence is 14 residues long. The germline gives CDR1 DFQATT, CDR2 SNEGSKA (reference sequence). Trimming removed 5 bases from V and 3 bases from J, with 17 bases in between. For the CDR3, the DNA is TGCAGTGCTCGTAGCGGCAGGGAGAACTACGAGCAGTACTTC. Its protein product is CSARSGRENYEQYF.

This clonotype appeared a few times. The V and J genes are TRBV29-1 and TRBJ2-3; D is uncertain. The CDR3 sequence is 12 residues long. Between the trimmed V and J ends, which lost 6 bases and 6 bases, there was a span of 13 bases. CDR1 is SQVTM and CDR2 is ANQGSEA in the germline V gene. The chain's CDR3 is CSVTDGSDTQYF. DNA for the CDR3: TGCAGCGTCACGGACGGCTCCGATACGCAGTATTTT.

The rearrangement joins TRBV20-1 to TRBJ1-5; tentatively, D is TRBD1 (5 bases). This CDR3 is built from 14 residues. From germline, CDR1 is DFQATT and CDR2 SNEGSKA (reference sequence). Trimming took off 3 bases at V and 6 bases at J, with 15 bases between the two ends. The CDR3 DNA follows: TGCAGTGCTAGCTCCAGGGCAGAAGTTCAGCCCCAGCATTTT. Protein: CSASSRAEVQPQHF.

The V call is TRBV20-1, the J call TRBJ1-1, with D perhaps TRBD1 (5 bases). The CDR3 has 12 residues. Trimming cost V 3 bases and J 3 bases, with 8 bases left between them. The germline V gene has CDR1 DFQATT and CDR2 SNEGSKA (reference sequence). DNA of the CDR3: TGCAGTGCTAGCAACAGGTACACTGAAGCTTTCTTT. Protein product: CSASNRYTEAFF.

V and J are TRBV24-1 and TRBJ2-2; 7 bases line up with TRBD2. This CDR3 comprises 17 residues. V lost 5 bases to trimming and J lost 5 bases; unmatched junction nucleotides: 13. The germline V gene encodes CDR1 KGHDR and CDR2 SFDVKD. The CDR3 DNA reads as TGTGCCACCAGTGTCCCCGGGGGGACCCCCGGAACCGGGGAGCTGTTTTTT. It yields the protein CATSVPGGTPGTGELFF.

Many counts were recorded for this clonotype. V is TRBV20-1 and J is TRBJ2-5; the D call may be TRBD1 or TRBD2 (5 bases each). This CDR3 is built from 13 residues. The germline V gene has CDR1 DFQATT and CDR2 SNEGSKA (reference sequence). V lost 6 bases, J lost 2 bases, and 13 bases lay in between. Here the CDR3 DNA reads TGCAGTGCCGGGTCTTGGGGGCAAGAGACCCAGTACTTC. This translates into CSAGSWGQETQYF.

This clonotype was detected a few times. The chain combines TRBV4-3 with TRBJ2-3; D might be TRBD2 (6 bases). The V gene's germline CDR1 is LGHNA and CDR2 YSLEER. The CDR3 consists of 14 residues. V was cut by 4 bases and J by 2 bases, with 10 bases left in between. CDR3 protein: CASSLAVNTDTQYF. In DNA form, the CDR3 reads TGCGCCAGCAGCCTAGCGGTAAACACAGATACGCAGTATTTT.